The sequence of this T cell receptor (beta chain) was determined in a study of CD8 T cells in Susac syndrome (dated 2019 in TCRdb). A note on the overall study: Whether CD8+ T cell activation and differentiation in Susac syndrome was antigen driven was tested using repertoire sequencing. The study compared CD8+ T cell repertoire clonality among 12 healthy donors, some 14 Susac syndrome patients and approximately 16 multiple sclerosis patients. On the study overall, not on this receptor specifically: The study acknowledged that relatively few individuals were included in the TCR sequencing and HLA analysis.

Peripheral blood CD8+ and CD4+ T cells from healthy donors, Susac syndrome patients and multiple sclerosis patients were profiled by high-throughput TCR beta sequencing. Healthy donors were included as age- and sex-matched controls. Bulk CD8+ and CD4+ T cells were purified by magnetic negative isolation, while CD8+ TEMRA cells were enriched using FACS. Blood was collected in EDTA tubes and processed within 24 hours, with PBMCs isolated through density gradient centrifugation. PBMCs intended for TCR sequencing were cryopreserved in liquid nitrogen and thawed later in a water bath at 37 degrees C. The sorted or isolated CD4+, CD8+ and CD8+ TEMRA cells reached a purity of at least 90%. From a lookup of the germline V gene (reference sequence), CDR1 and CDR2 are SEHNR and FQNEAQ. CDR3 length: 13 amino acids, cysteine to phenylalanine. Only the CDR3 portion is preserved as DNA: 39 bases, with reading frame beginning at the first base. V drops 6 bases and J drops 0 bases, leaving 6 bases in between.

With regard to this clonotype: Its antigen is still unknown. Base qualities are not at hand, and no much larger clone is one base apart.

RNA was extracted using the RNeasy kit, and roughly 0.5 to 1 microgram was reverse transcribed with random hexamers. The immunoSEQ multiplex PCR assay, covering 54 Vbeta and 13 Jbeta segments, was used to amplify TCR beta CDR3 regions. To correct PCR amplification bias, a synthetic template baseline was used for both primer optimization and computational correction. Regarding the original processing steps: Reads were assigned to V, D and J genes according to IMGT and analyzed in immunoSEQ Analyzer, with only productive sequences retained. Clonality was calculated as one minus the Shannon entropy normalized by log2 of the number of productive unique sequences. For each patient and control, public and private clones were evaluated among the 100 most prevalent clones. Clones were defined as Susac-specific if absent from the healthy and MS cohorts, from 900 to 1,200 published viral clones and from other ImmuneACCESS disease sequences. TCRdb took the public reads, trimmed them with fastp at Q25, ran MiXCR for clone calling and kept in-frame beta chains. Duplicate CDR3 protein sequences are folded into a single record with the most common DNA and genes. These V and J calls originate from TCRdb's pipeline instead of the authors' own analysis. The sample profile shows 20,000 to 25,000 distinct CDR3 sequences; approximately 93% of them were found once. The ten biggest clones cover 0.25% to 0.3% of the sample.

Sequenced: CD8+ T cells from PBMCs. The chain couples TRBV7-9 to TRBJ2-1; no confident D gene assignment can be made. This clonotype originated in a human donor in good health. CDR3 sequence: CASRDDSYNEQFF. The nucleotide sequence is given as TGTGCCAGCAGAGACGACTCCTACAATGAGCAGTTCTTC.